The rows below give T cell receptor beta chains drawn from one sample of a study of OX40 agonist ivuxolimab in advanced cancers. The assay was immunoSEQ multiplex PCR, and TCRdb's table has in-frame clones only and misses some. In the table there are 68,000 or so clones, around nine tenths of which are singletons. The starting material was CD4+ or CD8+ T cells sorted from blood, obtained in a trial of the OX40 agonist ivuxolimab. Source of these receptors: an adult with an advanced solid tumor such as melanoma, head and neck, liver or kidney cancer. CDR3s include the opening cysteine and the closing phenylalanine or tryptophan. D genes are given only for firm matches. For some rows the clone size is stated as once, few or many, or as a class when expanded; others skip it.

v_call,d_call,j_call,clone_size,cdr3_nt,cdr3_aa
TRBV7-3,TRBD2,TRBJ2-3,once,TGTGCCAGCAGTCCCAGCGGGAGCCAAGATACGCAGTATTTT,CASSPSGSQDTQYF
TRBV7-2,TRBD2,TRBJ2-3,-,TGTGCCAGCAGCTTAGATAGCGGGGGGACAGATACGCAGTATTTT,CASSLDSGGTDTQYF
TRBV7-6,-,TRBJ2-5,-,TGTGCCAGCAGGAGACAGGTCTTCCAAGAGACCCAGTACTTC,CASRRQVFQETQYF
TRBV5-1,-,TRBJ2-6,-,TGCGCCAGCAGCGGGAGCGTGTCTGGGGCCAACGTCCTGACTTTC,CASSGSVSGANVLTF
TRBV19,-,TRBJ2-2,-,TGTGCCAGTAGCGTCCAGGGAAACACCGGGGAGCTGTTTTTT,CASSVQGNTGELFF
TRBV5-1,TRBD1,TRBJ2-7,few,TGCGCCAGCAGCAGAGGACAGGGACCCTACGAGCAGTACTTC,CASSRGQGPYEQYF
TRBV5-6,-,TRBJ2-2,-,TGTGCCAGCAGCCTACAGGAGAACACCGGGGAGCTGTTTTTT,CASSLQENTGELFF
TRBV9,TRBD2,TRBJ2-1,-,TGTGCCAGCAGCACACGGGGACTAGCGGGTAACTACAATGAGCAGTTCTTC,CASSTRGLAGNYNEQFF
TRBV9,TRBD1,TRBJ1-5,once,TGTGCCAGCAGCGGGGGGACAGATTCTAATCAGCCCCAGCATTTT,CASSGGTDSNQPQHF
TRBV7-2,-,TRBJ1-2,-,TGTGCCAGCAGCTTAGGGTCGGGATTCTACTATGGCTACACCTTC,CASSLGSGFYYGYTF
TRBV5-8,-,TRBJ2-7,-,TGTGCCAGCAGCTTGGTTCGCGGGCAAGAGTACTTC,CASSLVRGQEYF
TRBV27,-,TRBJ1-5,-,TGTGCCAGCAGGGGTCTCAGCAATCAGCCCCAGCATTTT,CASRGLSNQPQHF
TRBV5-1,TRBD2,TRBJ2-1,-,TGCGCCAGCAGCATCTCGACTAGCGGGAGAAGTCATGAGCAGTTCTTC,CASSISTSGRSHEQFF
TRBV6-1,-,TRBJ1-2,-,TGTGCCAGCAGTGAATCGGGGAACGGTGGCTACACCTTC,CASSESGNGGYTF
TRBV4-1,TRBD2,TRBJ2-1,-,TGCGCCAGCAGCCCGGGACTAGCGGGAGCACACTCCTACAATGAGCAGTTCTTC,CASSPGLAGAHSYNEQFF
TRBV9,-,TRBJ2-5,-,TGTGCCAGCAGCGTAGGGCCCGGTTCCCAAGAGACCCAGTACTTC,CASSVGPGSQETQYF
TRBV11-3,-,TRBJ1-1,-,TGTGCCAGCAGCTTAGATTTCGGGGGGCCTGCTTTCTTT,CASSLDFGGPAFF
TRBV5-4,-,TRBJ2-3,-,TGTGCCAGCAGCTACGTCGGGAGCACAGATACGCAGTATTTT,CASSYVGSTDTQYF
TRBV2,-,TRBJ2-5,-,TGTGCCAGCAGTACTAAGGAGACCCAGTACTTC,CASSTKETQYF
TRBV28,-,TRBJ2-7,-,TGTGCCAGCAGCCGTCCTGGGCACTCCTACGAGCAGTACTTC,CASSRPGHSYEQYF
TRBV11-2,TRBD1,TRBJ1-2,once,TGTGCCAGCAGCCCACGGCAGGGGGCGAACTATGGCTACACCTTC,CASSPRQGANYGYTF
TRBV11-2,-,TRBJ2-1,-,TGTGCCAGCAGCTTGGGGTTCTCGGGTGAGCAGTTCTTC,CASSLGFSGEQFF
TRBV7-2,TRBD1,TRBJ2-3,-,TGTGCCAGCAGCTTAGTGACAGGGGGCATGGATACGCAGTATTTT,CASSLVTGGMDTQYF
TRBV14,-,TRBJ2-1,-,TGTGCCAGCAGCCAAGATCAGTTTAGCTCCTACAATGAGCAGTTCTTC,CASSQDQFSSYNEQFF
TRBV12-1,-,TRBJ2-2,-,TGTGCCAGCAGCTCCGGACATCCCACCGGGGAGCTGTTTTTT,CASSSGHPTGELFF
TRBV19,-,TRBJ1-1,-,TGTGCCAGTACCGACTCGTCTGGGGACACTGAAGCTTTCTTT,CASTDSSGDTEAFF
TRBV10-3,-,TRBJ1-2,-,TGTGCCATCAGCGAGTACAAGGACTATGGCTACACCTTC,CAISEYKDYGYTF
TRBV5-1,-,TRBJ1-5,-,TGCGCCAGCAGCTTGACTGGGGGGAGTCAGCCCCAGCATTTT,CASSLTGGSQPQHF
TRBV6-5,-,TRBJ1-1,-,TGTGCCAGCAGTCGAACAGGGAACACTGAAGCTTTCTTT,CASSRTGNTEAFF
TRBV7-2,-,TRBJ2-2,few,TGTGCCAGCATCCCTCCCGGTGGGGGAGTTTTCCCCGGGGAGCTGTTTTTT,CASIPPGGGVFPGELFF
TRBV6-5,-,TRBJ1-2,once,TGTGCCAGCAGGCGCGGGGGGGCCGGCTACACCTTC,CASRRGGAGYTF
TRBV28,-,TRBJ2-1,-,TGTGCCAGCAGTTTTCGCCGGCTACTAGGAGAGGTTGGTGAGCAGTTCTTC,CASSFRRLLGEVGEQFF
TRBV19,-,TRBJ1-5,-,TGTGCCAGTAGTATACCTTCCACCCGAGCAAATCAGCCCCAGCATTTT,CASSIPSTRANQPQHF
TRBV6-5,-,TRBJ1-6,-,TGTGCCAGCAATCAAGGGAGCTCCTATAATTCACCCCTCCACTTT,CASNQGSSYNSPLHF
TRBV7-9,TRBD2,TRBJ2-1,-,TGTGCCAGCAGGGGCCGGAGCGGGAGGGGAAATGAGCAGTTCTTC,CASRGRSGRGNEQFF
TRBV11-2,-,TRBJ1-6,-,TGTGCCAGCAGGAGACGGTTTAATTCACCCCTCCACTTT,CASRRRFNSPLHF
TRBV19,TRBD1,TRBJ1-5,many,TGTGCCAGTAGTGTGACAGGGGACAATCAGCCCCAGCATTTT,CASSVTGDNQPQHF
TRBV10-3,-,TRBJ1-1,-,TGTGCCATCAGCGACAGCCGTGGAGCTTTCTTT,CAISDSRGAFF
TRBV29-1,-,TRBJ1-1,-,TGCAGCGTCCTCCATTCCTTGAACACTGAAGCTTTCTTT,CSVLHSLNTEAFF
TRBV20-1,-,TRBJ1-5,-,TGCAGTGCCGTGGAGAGGACCCAGCATTTT,CSAVERTQHF
TRBV9,-,TRBJ2-5,-,TGTGCCAGCAGCGTAGGGAGAAGCACCCAAGAGACCCAGTACTTC,CASSVGRSTQETQYF
TRBV7-2,-,TRBJ2-3,-,TGTGCCAGCAGCTCGAATCAGAAAGATACGCAGTATTTT,CASSSNQKDTQYF
TRBV6-5,TRBD1,TRBJ2-2,-,TGTGCCAGCAGTCCAGGGGGAAGAGGGGAGCTGTTTTTT,CASSPGGRGELFF
TRBV9,-,TRBJ1-3,-,TGTGCCAGCAGCGTAGCCGAGGGCCGAAGACCTGGAAACACCATATATTTT,CASSVAEGRRPGNTIYF
TRBV5-1,TRBD2,TRBJ2-7,-,TGCGCCAGCAGCATCGGACTAGCGGGGGGAACCTACGAGCAGTACTTC,CASSIGLAGGTYEQYF
TRBV7-3,-,TRBJ2-1,once,TGTGCCAGCAGCTTAAGGACTAGTCAGGTGGGGGCTTCGGACTGGGGCCTTTACAATGAGCAGTTCTTC,CASSLRTSQVGASDWGLYNEQFF
TRBV7-9,TRBD1,TRBJ2-1,-,TGTGCCAGCAGCTTGGATACCGGGACAGGGAATAATGAGCAGTTCTTC,CASSLDTGTGNNEQFF
TRBV2,-,TRBJ1-2,-,TGTGCCAGCCGCACATCAGGACAGCTCTATGGCTACACCTTC,CASRTSGQLYGYTF
TRBV7-9,-,TRBJ1-4,-,TGTGCCAGCAGCTCCCGGGACGGTGTCCCCAAACTGTTTTTT,CASSSRDGVPKLFF